The entry below describes one T cell receptor beta chain. Its antigen remains unidentified. Trimming cost V 6 bases and J 5 bases; bases outside gene matches: 14. The CDR3 totals 16 residues. The sample is drawn from a study of beta chain features in type 1 diabetes. Overall study findings and caveats: Naive, central memory and Treg TCRB repertoires appeared more alike in patients than in healthy donors.

TCRB transcripts that were expressed got sequenced, as all of the isolated RNA had been reverse transcribed. Some clones are missing from TCRdb's copy, which holds only in-frame ones; the method was immunoSEQ multiplex PCR. The sample holds fewer than 250,000 clones, over 8.5% seen once. Sequenced sample: naive CD4+ T cells from blood. The rearrangement links TRBV23-1 to TRBJ2-5; 8 bases agree with TRBD1. TRBV23-1 is sorted into the ORF group, with uncertain function. This TCR was sampled from a young woman in good health. The CDR3 here is CASSLSRTGSMETQYF. CDR3 nucleotide sequence: TGCGCCAGCAGCCTTAGCAGGACAGGGTCTATGGAGACCCAGTACTTC.